This T cell receptor beta chain was recorded in a study of blood T cell repertoires in COVID-19. Study at large: Some COVID-19 samples were acute and others convalescent; all came from the United States, Italy and Spain. T cells, B-cell-depleted T cells, or PBMCs supplied cDNA or gDNA.

Germline V gene data show CDR1 as SGHDT and CDR2 as YYEEEE. The CDR3 runs 12 residues. With 4 bases removed from V and 5 bases from J, the gap between germline ends came to 7 bases. Original processing notes: From reference gene primer amplification, estimates of nucleated cell counts were derived. Some clones are missing from TCRdb's copy, which holds only in-frame ones; the method was immunoSEQ multiplex PCR. The DNA was the basis for D and trimming; V, J and clone size are from that table. In the table there are hundreds of thousands of clones, almost 85% of which are singletons. This TCR was sampled from a woman of 80 years or more with acute or convalescent COVID-19. This rearrangement joins TRBV5-6 to TRBJ2-1; D is uncertain. The sample was peripheral blood. The CDR3 DNA sequence: TGTGCCAGCAGCACCCCGGACAATGAGCAGTTCTTC. It is translated as CASSTPDNEQFF. Full variable domain (rest looked up from reference TRBV5-6 and TRBJ2-1): DAGVTQSPTHLIKTRGQQVTLRCSPKSGHDTVSWYQQALGQGPQFIFQYYEEEERQRGNFPDRFSGHQFPNYSSELNVNALLLGDSALYLCASSTPDNEQFFGPGTRLTVL.